Described below is a single TCR beta chain sequence and its context. An end of the junction differs from the germline gene, which may be a read error. This specimen belongs to a study of blood T cells in healthy people across ages. The authors ran a second PCR of roughly 6 to 11 cycles using a sample-barcoded 5' primer and a J-beta primer mix. TCRdb processed the 5' RACE reads anew with MiXCR; each CDR3 protein has one entry. This table has around 790,000 distinct CDR3 sequences, around 42% appearing once. This CDR3 has 16 residues. Per the germline V gene, CDR1 is MNHEY and CDR2 is SMNVEV (reference sequence).

Sequenced: blood. This TCR was sampled from a man aged 55 to 70 in good health. The chain couples TRBV27 to TRBJ2-7; TRBD1 agrees at 9 bases. The CDR3 loop is CANSLSSLGQGYEQYF. DNA of the CDR3: TGTGCCAACAGTTTATCGTCTCTGGGACAGGGCTACGAGCAGTACTTC.